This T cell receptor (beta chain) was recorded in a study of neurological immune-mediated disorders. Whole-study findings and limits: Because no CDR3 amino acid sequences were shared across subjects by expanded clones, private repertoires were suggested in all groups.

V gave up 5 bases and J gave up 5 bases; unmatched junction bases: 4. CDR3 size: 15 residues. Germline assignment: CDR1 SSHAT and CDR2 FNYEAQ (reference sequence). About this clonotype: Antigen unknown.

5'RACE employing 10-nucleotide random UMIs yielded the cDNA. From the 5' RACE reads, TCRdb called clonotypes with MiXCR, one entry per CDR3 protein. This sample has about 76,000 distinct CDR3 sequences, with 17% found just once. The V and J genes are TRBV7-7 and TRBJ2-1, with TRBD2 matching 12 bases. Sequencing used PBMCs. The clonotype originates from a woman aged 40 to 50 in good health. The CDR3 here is CASSPTSGGHNEQFF. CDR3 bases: TGTGCCAGCAGCCCCACTAGCGGGGGGCACAATGAGCAGTTCTTC.